This T cell receptor beta chain emerged from a study of T cell responses to AZD1222 COVID-19 vaccine. Points from the study as a whole: Donors, mostly white British, included more females; clonal diversity was possibly underestimated. Baseline antibody screening turned up just six seropositive AZD1222 recipients.

This clone was seen a single time. Its specificity is unknown. Germline V gene sequence: CDR1 PRHDT, CDR2 FYEKMQ (reference sequence). Trimming left V 5 bases short and J 7 bases short, with 17 bases between. The CDR3 contains 15 residues. Profiling relied on immunoSEQ multiplex PCR, and the TCRdb table lists in-frame clones only, not all of them. The sample contains around 130,000 clones, approximately 92% of which appear only once. J is TRBJ1-4 and V is TRBV13; tentatively, D is TRBD1 (6 bases). The sequencing used peripheral blood, collected 28 days after the second AZD1222 dose. This TCR was sampled from an adult who received the AZD1222 COVID-19 vaccine. The DNA for the CDR3 is TGTGCCAGCAGCAGCGGGGGGCTGAGGCGTGAAAAACTGTTTTTT. This translates into CASSSGGLRREKLFF.